Listed below are T cell receptor beta chains from one sample, sequenced in a study of cytomegalovirus exposure and HLA in healthy donors. The table came from immunoSEQ multiplex PCR; TCRdb's copy has only in-frame clones and leaves some out. Of 150,000 or so clones in the sample, approximately 80% were seen once. The source material was PBMCs. These receptors originate from a woman aged 18-29 years in good health and CMV-seronegative. Both conserved end residues are trimmed from each CDR3. Each record gives: J gene, V gene, CDR3 protein.

J: TRBJ1-1; V: TRBV28; CDR3: ASSSDRVETGSTEAF
J: TRBJ2-1; V: TRBV29-1; CDR3: SVKKHPGTNTYNEQF
J: TRBJ1-2; V: TRBV10-3; CDR3: AIRGYHYGYT
J: TRBJ2-7; V: TRBV7-9; CDR3: ASSYLEGLY
J: TRBJ2-1; V: TRBV27; CDR3: ASSLSGASSYNEQF
J: TRBJ1-1; V: TRBV25-1; CDR3: ASSGTGGPGDTEAF
J: TRBJ2-5; V: TRBV7-2; CDR3: ASSFASSPQY
J: TRBJ2-3; V: TRBV7-2; CDR3: ASSLGGAGVTDTQY
J: TRBJ1-1; V: TRBV30; CDR3: ASNPRVAEAF
J: TRBJ2-7; V: TRBV6-1; CDR3: ASSEVSQGNEQY
J: TRBJ2-7; V: TRBV5-1; CDR3: ASSLATGTGARNYEQY
J: TRBJ2-5; V: TRBV11-2; CDR3: ASSLGQGQETQY
J: NA; V: TRBV5-1; CDR3: ASSAGQGGTYEQY
J: TRBJ2-2; V: TRBV7-9; CDR3: ASSLFNTGELF
J: TRBJ2-1; V: TRBV2; CDR3: ASAEVLNQQF
J: TRBJ2-1; V: TRBV27; CDR3: ATRETSGGQRARNEQF
J: TRBJ2-7; V: TRBV19; CDR3: ASAGQEPYEQY
J: TRBJ2-3; V: TRBV5-4; CDR3: ASSPVPTDTQY
J: TRBJ1-4; V: TRBV28; CDR3: ASSPSGGQGVEKLF
J: TRBJ2-3; V: TRBV19; CDR3: ASSIEASSTDTQY
J: TRBJ2-5; V: TRBV30; CDR3: AWFPSGEGEQETQY